Listed below are T cell receptor beta chains from one sample, sequenced in a study of cytomegalovirus exposure and HLA in healthy donors. Some clones are missing from TCRdb's copy, which holds only in-frame ones; the method was immunoSEQ multiplex PCR. The table has around 130,000 clones, around 70% seen once. The sequenced sample was PBMCs. The receptors derive from a woman in her sixties or seventies in good health and CMV-seropositive. Both conserved end residues are part of each CDR3. A D gene is named only where the DNA matches it firmly. Rows give clone size only sometimes, using once, few, many, or a class for an expanded clone.

v_call	j_call	d_call	clone_size	cdr3_nt	cdr3_aa
TRBV5-1	TRBJ2-4	TRBD2	NA	TGCGCCAGCAGCCCGGTCGGGGGGGGCGGCATTCAGTACTTC	CASSPVGGGGIQYF
TRBV7-9	TRBJ1-5	TRBD1	NA	TGTGCCAGCAGCTTAGGGGACAGGGGGTGGGGATCGCCCCAGCATTTT	CASSLGDRGWGSPQHF
TRBV2	TRBJ2-7	TRBD1	NA	TGTGCCAGCAGCCCCGGGACAGGGGCCTACGAGCAGTACTTC	CASSPGTGAYEQYF
TRBV5-1	TRBJ1-3	NA	NA	TGCGCCAGCAGCTTGGAAAGTCAGTCCGGAAACACCATATATTTT	CASSLESQSGNTIYF
TRBV7-6	TRBJ1-6	NA	NA	TGTGCCAGCGGATTGGAGAATTCACCCCTCCACTTT	CASGLENSPLHF
TRBV2	TRBJ1-1	NA	NA	TGTGCCAGCACCTCGACAGAAATGAACACTGAAGCTTTCTTT	CASTSTEMNTEAFF
TRBV6-6	TRBJ1-5	NA	NA	TGTGCCAGCACCCAGGGGAGCCAGCCCCAGCATTTT	CASTQGSQPQHF
TRBV13	TRBJ1-2	NA	NA	TGTGCCAGCAGCCACCCCCTCGACAGTAACCTCTATGGCTACACCTTC	CASSHPLDSNLYGYTF
TRBV2	TRBJ1-1	TRBD1	NA	TGTGCCAGCAGCCCACAGGGGCGGGTCACTGAAGCTTTCTTT	CASSPQGRVTEAFF
TRBV5-1	TRBJ2-6	TRBD2	NA	TGCGCCAGCAGCTTGGCCTTTAGCGGGGGGGTCCGCTCTGGGGCCAACGTCCTGACTTTC	CASSLAFSGGVRSGANVLTF
TRBV10-1	TRBJ2-5	NA	NA	TGCGCCAGCAGTGATTCCGGGAGTGAGACCCAGTACTTC	CASSDSGSETQYF
TRBV4-1	TRBJ1-1	NA	NA	TGCGCCAGCAGCCGGGGAGACGGAGGGCCTGGGAACACTGAAGCTTTCTTT	CASSRGDGGPGNTEAFF
TRBV6-5	TRBJ1-2	NA	NA	TGTGCCAGCAGACCTGACCGAACGGGGGGCTACACCTTC	CASRPDRTGGYTF
TRBV6-6	TRBJ1-2	NA	few	TGTGCCAGCAGTACTCCCTACAGGGATGGCTACACCTTC	CASSTPYRDGYTF
TRBV4-1	TRBJ1-2	NA	few	TGCGCCAGCAGCCCCCAAGGGGGGGGCTATGGCTACACCTTC	CASSPQGGGYGYTF
TRBV5-1	TRBJ2-1	TRBD1	NA	TGCGCCAGCAGCACGACAGGGGACGGTGAGCAGTTCTTC	CASSTTGDGEQFF
TRBV6-1	TRBJ2-7	NA	NA	TGTGCCAGCAGTGAAATCATCTCGGACAGCTACGAGCAGTACTTC	CASSEIISDSYEQYF
TRBV4-1	TRBJ1-4	NA	few	TGCGCCAGCAGCCAAGAGTGGCGCGGTGAAAAACTGTTTTTT	CASSQEWRGEKLFF
TRBV4-1	TRBJ1-5	NA	NA	TGCGCCAGCAGCGGTGGGAGTACCCAGCATTTT	CASSGGSTQHF
TRBV11-2	TRBJ2-3	NA	once	TGTGCCAGCGTCCCAGATGGAGATACGCAGTATTTT	CASVPDGDTQYF
TRBV4-1	TRBJ1-2	TRBD1	NA	TGCGCCAGCAGCCAACCACGACAGGGGGTGAATGGCTACACCTTC	CASSQPRQGVNGYTF
TRBV25-1	TRBJ2-7	TRBD1	NA	TGTGCCAGCAGCGAACAGGGGTCCAGATACGAGCAGTACTTC	CASSEQGSRYEQYF
TRBV18	TRBJ1-1	NA	NA	TGTGCCAGCACGTTACAGGTGAACACTGAAGCTTTCTTT	CASTLQVNTEAFF
TRBV19	TRBJ2-4	TRBD1	NA	TGTGCCAGTAGTGGGGGGACAGGGAGGAACATTCAGTACTTC	CASSGGTGRNIQYF